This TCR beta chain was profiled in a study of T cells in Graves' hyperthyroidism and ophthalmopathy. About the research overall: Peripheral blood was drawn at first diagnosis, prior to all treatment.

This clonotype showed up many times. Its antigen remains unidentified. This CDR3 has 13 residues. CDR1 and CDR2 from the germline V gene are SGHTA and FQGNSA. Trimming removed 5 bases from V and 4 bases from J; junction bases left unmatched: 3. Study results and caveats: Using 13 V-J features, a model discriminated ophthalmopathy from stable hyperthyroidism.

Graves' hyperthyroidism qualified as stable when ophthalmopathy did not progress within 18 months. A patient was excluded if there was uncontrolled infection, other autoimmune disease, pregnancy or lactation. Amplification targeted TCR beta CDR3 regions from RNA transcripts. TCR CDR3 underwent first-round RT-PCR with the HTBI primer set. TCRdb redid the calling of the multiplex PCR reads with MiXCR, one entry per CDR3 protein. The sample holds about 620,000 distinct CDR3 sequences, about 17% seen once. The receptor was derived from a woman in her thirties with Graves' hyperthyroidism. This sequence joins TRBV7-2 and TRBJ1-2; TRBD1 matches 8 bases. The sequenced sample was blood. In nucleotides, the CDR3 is TGTGCCAGCAGCCTACAGGGGGTCTATGGCTACACCTTC. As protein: CASSLQGVYGYTF.